The 21 T cell receptor beta chains given below trace back to one sample, sequenced in a study of blood T cell repertoires in COVID-19. The assay was immunoSEQ multiplex PCR, and TCRdb's table has in-frame clones only and misses some. Of a few hundred thousand clones listed, 70% to 90% were seen once; the top ten hold around 1.8%. Sequencing used PBMCs or T cells enriched from blood (not recorded which). The receptors stem from a middle-aged man who had recovered from COVID-19.

This chain connects TRBV25-1 to TRBJ1-2, with D possibly being TRBD1 (6 bases). Germline loops: CDR1 MGHDK, CDR2 SYGVNS. The CDR3 loop spans 13 amino acids. Trimming removed 5 bases at V and 2 bases at J, with 9 bases between. CDR3 DNA: TGTGCCAGCAGTAACAGGGAAAACTATGGCTACACCTTC. This sequence encodes CASSNRENYGYTF.

This clone appeared once. This sequence joins TRBV6-4 and TRBJ1-6; 8 bases fit TRBD1. Trimming removed 2 bases from V and 9 bases from J; junction bases left unmatched: 3. Germline assignment: CDR1 MRHNA and CDR2 SNTAGT. CDR3 length: 14 amino acids. DNA for the CDR3: TGTGCCAGCAGTGACGACAGGGGTGGTTCACCCCTCCACTTT. Encoded protein: CASSDDRGGSPLHF.

The chain carries TRBV30 and TRBJ1-2; no clear D. The germline V and J ends were trimmed by 6 bases and 4 bases, with 18 bases remaining between them. Germline assignment: CDR1 GTSNPN and CDR2 SVGIG (reference sequence). The CDR3 extends over 14 amino acids. The CDR3 sequence is CACLPGGFGYGYTF. CDR3 bases: TGTGCCTGCCTCCCTGGCGGGTTCGGCTATGGCTACACCTTC.

A single count supports this clone. The rearrangement uses TRBV28 and TRBJ1-2; weak D call: TRBD1 (5 bases). The CDR3 consists of 13 residues. Trimming took off 7 bases at V and 2 bases at J, with 11 bases between the two ends. Per the germline V gene, CDR1 is MDHEN and CDR2 is SYDVKM. In DNA, the CDR3 is TGTGCCAGCAAAATACAGGCGAACTATGGCTACACCTTC. Its translation: CASKIQANYGYTF.

This clone was seen more than once but under ten times. The chain couples TRBV28 to TRBJ1-5; 9 positions agree with TRBD1. The germline V gene has CDR1 MDHEN and CDR2 SYDVKM. The CDR3 loop spans 17 amino acids. J lost 3 bases, V lost 4 bases, and 10 bases had no gene match. This CDR3 is CASSSPAGQGHNQPQHF. CDR3 nucleotide sequence: TGTGCCAGCAGTTCCCCCGCGGGACAGGGCCACAATCAGCCCCAGCATTTT.

The V gene is TRBV28, the J gene TRBJ1-1; 7 positions agree with TRBD1. CDR1 is MDHEN and CDR2 is SYDVKM in the germline V gene. This CDR3 spans 14 amino acids. The trim removed 3 bases at V and 4 bases at J, leaving 5 bases unmatched. CDR3 bases: TGTGCCAGCAGTTTTTATGACAGGGCCACTGAAGCTTTCTTT. Translation: CASSFYDRATEAFF.

The chain has TRBV5-6 and TRBJ2-3, with 11 bases lining up with TRBD2. The CDR3 loop spans 19 amino acids. CDR1 is SGHDT and CDR2 is YYEEEE in the germline V gene. The V and J ends lost 1 base and 5 bases, in that order; junction bases with no gene match: 15. The CDR3 DNA follows: TGTGCCAGCAGCTTGTTGGCTAGCGGGGGGTTAAGCTTTGTAGATACGCAGTATTTT. Amino acids: CASSLLASGGLSFVDTQYF.

V is TRBV28 and J is TRBJ2-1; possibly TRBD2 for D (6 bases). V lost 5 bases, J lost 9 bases, and 20 bases lay in between. This CDR3 comprises 15 residues. CDR1 and CDR2 (germline): MDHEN, SYDVKM. Written as DNA, the CDR3 is TGTGCCAGCAGTCCCCCGGGACTCCGGTTTGGTGAGCAGTTCTTC. Its translation: CASSPPGLRFGEQFF.

The chain carries TRBV9 and TRBJ1-1, with a possible D match to TRBD1 (5 bases). The CDR3 runs 15 residues. Germline loops: CDR1 SGDLS, CDR2 YYNGEE. Trimming cost V 0 bases and J 0 bases, with 9 bases left between them. CDR3 DNA sequence: TGTGCCAGCAGCGTAGGCGGGGGTTTGAACACTGAAGCTTTCTTT. Its protein is CASSVGGGLNTEAFF.

The CDR3: CARSLDRVTSNYGYTF. For the CDR3, the DNA is TGTGCCAGAAGCTTGGACAGGGTAACGTCTAACTATGGCTACACCTTC. The chain has TRBV5-3 and TRBJ1-2; a weak D match, TRBD1 (6 bases). TRBV5-3 is treated as an ORF (open reading frame) with a function not yet certain. The CDR3 contains 16 residues. V lost 0 bases and J lost 0, with 12 bases in between.

The chain couples TRBV9 to TRBJ2-2, with D possibly matching TRBD2 (6 bases). The CDR3 has 17 residues. V was cut by 3 bases and J by 7 bases, with 22 bases left in between. Germline V gives CDR1 SGDLS, CDR2 YYNGEE. CDR3 residues: CASSDPGLLSLDGELFF. The CDR3 DNA reads TGTGCCAGCAGCGATCCGGGACTCCTAAGCTTGGACGGGGAGCTGTTTTTT.

The rearrangement uses TRBV5-1 and TRBJ2-3; 9 bases agree with TRBD2. Germline V gene sequence: CDR1 SGHRS, CDR2 YFSETQ. The length of the CDR3 is 16 residues. The V segment lost 4 bases and the J segment 2 bases; nucleotides outside the gene matches: 8. CDR3 coding DNA: TGCGCCAGCAGCCCGGGACTAGCAGATTTCACAGATACGCAGTATTTT. This translates into CASSPGLADFTDTQYF.

The J gene is TRBJ2-5, the V gene TRBV3-1 (or the pseudogene TRBV3-2); tentative D call: TRBD2 (7 bases). This CDR3 region has 15 residues. Trimming shortened V by 0 bases and J by 5 bases, and 13 bases separated the two germline ends. Germline V gene data show CDR1 as LGHDT and CDR2 as YNNKEL (reference sequence). DNA for the CDR3: TGTGCCAGCAGCCAAGATTGGGGGGGCCTGGAGACCCAGTACTTC. Translating it yields CASSQDWGGLETQYF.

The V call is TRBV5-3, the J call TRBJ2-1; 8 positions match TRBD2. TRBV5-3 is an ORF, with its function uncertain. J was trimmed by 2 bases and V by 1 base; bases with no gene match: 11. The CDR3 has 18 amino acids. The CDR3 DNA is TGTGCCAGAAGCTTGATTTTTGGTAGGACTAGCCCCTACAATGAGCAGTTCTTC. This encodes CARSLIFGRTSPYNEQFF.

The genes are TRBV9 and TRBJ2-2; D is ambiguous. The CDR3 runs 16 residues. Trimming took 0 bases from V and 5 from J, leaving 14 bases between them. Germline CDR1 is SGDLS and CDR2 is YYNGEE. CDR3 sequence reads: CASSVVGLPQTGELFF. CDR3 nucleotide sequence: TGTGCCAGCAGCGTAGTCGGGTTACCCCAAACCGGGGAGCTGTTTTTT.

This chain joins TRBV19 and TRBJ2-3; maybe TRBD2 (7 bases). Trimming left V 10 bases short and J 2 bases short, with 16 bases between. Germline CDR1 reads LNHDA; CDR2 reads SQIVND (reference sequence). The CDR3 loop spans 14 amino acids. The CDR3 DNA reads as TGTGCCACCGGGGGGACACCTCACACAGATACGCAGTATTTT. The encoded protein is CATGGTPHTDTQYF.

The rearrangement joins TRBV2 to TRBJ1-2, with 9 bases lining up with TRBD1. With V trimmed by 5 bases and J by 5 bases, 9 bases remained unmatched. Germline lookup yields CDR1 SNHLY and CDR2 FYNNEI. The CDR3 length is 15 residues. CDR3 in DNA: TGTGCCAGCAGTCCGTGGACAGGGGATGGTTATGGCTACACCTTC. It yields the protein CASSPWTGDGYGYTF.

The chain is built from TRBV6-5 and TRBJ1-6, with 9 bases aligning to TRBD1. CDR1 is MNHEY and CDR2 is SVGAGI in the germline V gene. V dropped 6 bases and J dropped 7; count of bases not matched to a gene: 4. This CDR3 region has 14 residues. The CDR3 region is CASRDRGLNSPLHF. DNA of the CDR3: TGTGCCAGCAGAGACAGGGGGTTGAATTCACCCCTCCACTTT.

This clone was detected only once. Other DNA sequences in this specimen translate into the identical CDR3. V usage is TRBV19 and J usage is TRBJ2-5; 8 bases fit TRBD1. With 4 bases clipped from V and 3 bases from J, the junction kept 1 base outside the gene matches. CDR1 and CDR2 from the germline V gene are LNHDA and SQIVND (reference sequence). This CDR3 comprises 13 residues. CDR3 coding DNA: TGTGCCAGTAGTACGGACAGGGAAGAGACCCAGTACTTC. Protein product: CASSTDREETQYF.

The rearrangement uses TRBV19 and TRBJ1-2, with D unresolved. The germline V gene has CDR1 LNHDA and CDR2 SQIVND (reference sequence). Trimming pared 3 bases from V and 2 bases from J, leaving 7 bases between. The length of the CDR3 is 13 residues. CDR3 loop: CASSIYENYGYTF. The CDR3, as DNA: TGTGCCAGTAGTATCTACGAGAACTATGGCTACACCTTC.

In regard to this clone: Other DNA sequences within the sample encode an identical CDR3. V usage is TRBV10-3 and J usage is TRBJ1-4; unclear D gene. Trimming took off 2 bases at V and 7 bases at J, with 8 bases between the two ends. The germline gives CDR1 ENHRY, CDR2 SYGVKD. This CDR3 has 13 amino acids. DNA for the CDR3: TGTGCCATCAGTGAGCGGGGAGGTGAAAAACTGTTTTTT. This translates into CAISERGGEKLFF.